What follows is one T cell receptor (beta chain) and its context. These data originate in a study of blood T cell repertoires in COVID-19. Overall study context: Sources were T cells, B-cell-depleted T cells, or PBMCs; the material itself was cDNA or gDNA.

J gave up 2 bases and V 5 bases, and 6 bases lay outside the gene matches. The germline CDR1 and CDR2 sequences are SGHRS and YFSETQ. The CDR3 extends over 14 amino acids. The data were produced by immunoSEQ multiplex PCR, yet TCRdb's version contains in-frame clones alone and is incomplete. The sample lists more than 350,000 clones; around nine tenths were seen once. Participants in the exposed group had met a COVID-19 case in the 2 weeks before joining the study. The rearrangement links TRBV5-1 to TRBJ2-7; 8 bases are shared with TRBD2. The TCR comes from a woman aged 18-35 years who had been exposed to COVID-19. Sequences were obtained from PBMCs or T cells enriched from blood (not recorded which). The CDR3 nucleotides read TGCGCCAGCAGGCTAGCGGGTGATGCCTACGAGCAGTACTTC. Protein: CASRLAGDAYEQYF.